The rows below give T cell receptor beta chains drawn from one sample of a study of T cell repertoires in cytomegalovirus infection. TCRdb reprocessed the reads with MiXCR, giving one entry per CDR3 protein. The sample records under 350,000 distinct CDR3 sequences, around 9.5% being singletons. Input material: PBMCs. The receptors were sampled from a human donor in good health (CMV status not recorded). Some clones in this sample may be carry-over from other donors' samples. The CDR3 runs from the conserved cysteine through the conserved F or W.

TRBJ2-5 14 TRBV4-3 CASSQGSRSETQYF
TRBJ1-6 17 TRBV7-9 CASSSRTASRGNSPLHF
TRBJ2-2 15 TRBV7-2 CASSLVGLESGELFF
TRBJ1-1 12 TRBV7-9 CASSLIDSEAFF
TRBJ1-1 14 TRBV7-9 CASSRQGRHTEAFF
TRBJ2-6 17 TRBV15 CATSRGQGASGANVLTF
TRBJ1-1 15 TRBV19 CASRATGRRYTEAFF
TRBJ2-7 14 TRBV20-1 CSATGTSGMYEQYF
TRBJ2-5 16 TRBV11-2 CASSLISSGSQETQYF
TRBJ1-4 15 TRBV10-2 CASRNDRESNEKLFF
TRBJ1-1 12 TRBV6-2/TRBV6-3 CASSAFNTEAFF
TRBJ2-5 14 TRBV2 CASSYQQGRETQYF
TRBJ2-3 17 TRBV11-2 CASSPGVGTSGSDTQYF
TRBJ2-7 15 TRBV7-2 CASSLAGTEPYEQYF
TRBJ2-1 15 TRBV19 CASTPRRGRINEQFF
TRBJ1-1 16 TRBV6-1 CASRGPFGVRNTEAFF
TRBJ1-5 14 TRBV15 CATSSLTGNQPQHF
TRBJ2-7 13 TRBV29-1 CSVELAAAYEQYF
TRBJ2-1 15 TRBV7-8 CASSSSGGGGGEQFF
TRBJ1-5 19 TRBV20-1 CSARDPSGQEIYSNQPQHF
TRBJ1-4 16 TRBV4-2 CASSLEIQGPNEKLFF